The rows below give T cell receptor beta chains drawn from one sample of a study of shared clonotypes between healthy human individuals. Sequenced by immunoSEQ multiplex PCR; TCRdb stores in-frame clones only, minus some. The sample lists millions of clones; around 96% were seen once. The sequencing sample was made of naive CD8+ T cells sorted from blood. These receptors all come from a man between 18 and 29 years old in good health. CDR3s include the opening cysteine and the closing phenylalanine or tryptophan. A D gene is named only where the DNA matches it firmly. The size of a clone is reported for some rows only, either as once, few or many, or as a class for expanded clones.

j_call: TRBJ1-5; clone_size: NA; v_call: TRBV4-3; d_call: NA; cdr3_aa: CASSRLLQGNQPQHF; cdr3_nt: TGCGCCAGCAGCCGTCTCCTCCAAGGGAATCAGCCCCAGCATTTT
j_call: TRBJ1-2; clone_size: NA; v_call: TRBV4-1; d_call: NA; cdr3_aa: CASSQAPSYGYTF; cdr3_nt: TGCGCCAGCAGCCAAGCCCCAAGCTATGGCTACACCTTC
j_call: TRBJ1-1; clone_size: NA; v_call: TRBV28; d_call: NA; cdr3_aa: CASSDINTEAFF; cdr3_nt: TGTGCCAGCAGTGATATTAACACTGAAGCTTTCTTT
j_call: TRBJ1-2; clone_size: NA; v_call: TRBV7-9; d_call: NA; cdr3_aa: CASSLGASNYGYTF; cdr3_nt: TGTGCCAGCAGCCTCGGGGCCAGTAACTATGGCTACACCTTC
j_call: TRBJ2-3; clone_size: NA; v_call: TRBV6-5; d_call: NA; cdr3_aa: CASSPSLGADTQYF; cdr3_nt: TGTGCCAGCAGTCCCTCTCTGGGGGCAGATACGCAGTATTTT
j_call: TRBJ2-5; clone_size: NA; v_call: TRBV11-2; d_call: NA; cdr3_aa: CASSSSLQETQYF; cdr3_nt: TGTGCCAGCAGCTCATCGTTACAAGAGACCCAGTACTTC
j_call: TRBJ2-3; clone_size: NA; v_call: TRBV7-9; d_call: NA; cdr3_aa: CASSPGQSTDTQYF; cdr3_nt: TGTGCCAGCAGCCCAGGGCAAAGCACAGATACGCAGTATTTT
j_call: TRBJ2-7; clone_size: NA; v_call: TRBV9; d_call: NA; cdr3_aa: CASSGNRFSQDEQYF; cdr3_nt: TGTGCCAGCAGCGGAAACAGGTTTTCTCAAGACGAGCAGTACTTC
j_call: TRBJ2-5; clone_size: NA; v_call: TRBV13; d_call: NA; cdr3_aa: CATSGGEEETQYF; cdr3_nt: TGTGCCACCTCCGGGGGCGAGGAGGAGACCCAGTACTTC
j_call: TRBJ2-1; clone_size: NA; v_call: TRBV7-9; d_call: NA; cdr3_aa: CASSLERDEQFF; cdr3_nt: TGTGCCAGCAGCTTGGAGCGCGATGAGCAGTTCTTC
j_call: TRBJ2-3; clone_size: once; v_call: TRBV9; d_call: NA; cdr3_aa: CASSVDSGIGPDTQYF; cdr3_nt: TGTGCCAGCAGCGTCGATAGCGGTATTGGGCCAGATACGCAGTATTTT
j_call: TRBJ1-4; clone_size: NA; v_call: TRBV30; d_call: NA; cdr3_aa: CAWSVEPFPNEKLFF; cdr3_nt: TGTGCCTGGAGTGTGGAACCTTTTCCTAATGAAAAACTGTTTTTT
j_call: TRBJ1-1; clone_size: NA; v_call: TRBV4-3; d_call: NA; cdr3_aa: CASSPRGLGMNTEAFF; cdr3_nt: TGCGCCAGCAGCCCCCGGGGGTTGGGGATGAACACTGAAGCTTTCTTT
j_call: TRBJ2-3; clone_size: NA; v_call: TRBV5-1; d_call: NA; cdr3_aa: CASSLYGFHTDTQYF; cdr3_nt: TGCGCCAGCAGCTTATACGGGTTCCACACAGATACGCAGTATTTT
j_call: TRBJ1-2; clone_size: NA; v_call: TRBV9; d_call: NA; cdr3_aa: CASSVGKMRTDNYGYTF; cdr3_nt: TGTGCCAGCAGCGTAGGTAAGATGAGGACAGATAACTATGGCTACACCTTC
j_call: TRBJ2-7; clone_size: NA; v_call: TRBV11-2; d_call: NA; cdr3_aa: CASSLRGSEQYF; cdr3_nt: TGTGCCAGCAGCTTGAGGGGTTCCGAGCAGTACTTC
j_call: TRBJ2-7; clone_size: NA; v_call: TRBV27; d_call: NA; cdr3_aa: CASSLLQGGVQYF; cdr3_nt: TGTGCCAGCAGTTTATTACAGGGCGGTGTGCAGTACTTC
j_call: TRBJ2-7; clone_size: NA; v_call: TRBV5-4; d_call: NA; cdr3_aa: CASSLSGASYEQYF; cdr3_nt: TGTGCCAGCAGCTTGTCGGGGGCCTCCTACGAGCAGTACTTC
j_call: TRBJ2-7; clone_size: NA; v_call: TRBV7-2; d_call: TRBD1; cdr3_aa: CASSFRPGQGAWNEQYF; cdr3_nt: TGTGCCAGCAGCTTCCGACCGGGACAGGGGGCGTGGAACGAGCAGTACTTC
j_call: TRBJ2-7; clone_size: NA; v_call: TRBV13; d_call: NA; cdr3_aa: CASSLQGQGISYEQYF; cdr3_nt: TGTGCCAGCAGCTTGCAGGGGCAGGGCATCTCCTACGAGCAGTACTTC
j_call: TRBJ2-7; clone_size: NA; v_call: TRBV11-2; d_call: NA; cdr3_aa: CASSFGLEQYF; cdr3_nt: TGTGCCAGCAGCTTTGGGCTGGAGCAGTACTTC
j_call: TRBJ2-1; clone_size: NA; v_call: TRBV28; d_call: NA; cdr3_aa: CASSTISDEQFF; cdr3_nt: TGTGCCAGCAGCACGATCTCGGATGAGCAGTTCTTC
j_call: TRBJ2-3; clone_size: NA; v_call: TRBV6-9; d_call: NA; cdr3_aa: CASSFAGEDTQYF; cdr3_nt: TGTGCCAGCAGTTTCGCAGGGGAAGATACGCAGTATTTT
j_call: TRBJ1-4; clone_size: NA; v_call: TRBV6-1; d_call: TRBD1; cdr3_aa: CASSEFRTGEKLFF; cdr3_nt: TGTGCCAGCAGTGAATTCCGGACAGGTGAAAAACTGTTTTTT
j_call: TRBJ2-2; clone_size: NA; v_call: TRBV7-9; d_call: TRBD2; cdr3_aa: CASSSLPGTTNTGELFF; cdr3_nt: TGTGCCAGCAGCTCTTTACCCGGGACTACCAACACCGGGGAGCTGTTTTTT
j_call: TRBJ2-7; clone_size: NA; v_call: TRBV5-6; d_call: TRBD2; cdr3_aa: CASSSGLVSEQYF; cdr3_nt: TGTGCCAGCAGCTCGGGACTAGTCTCCGAGCAGTACTTC
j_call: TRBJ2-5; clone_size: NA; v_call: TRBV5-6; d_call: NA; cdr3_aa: CASSLDWPQETQYF; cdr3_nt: TGTGCCAGCAGCTTGGACTGGCCTCAAGAGACCCAGTACTTC
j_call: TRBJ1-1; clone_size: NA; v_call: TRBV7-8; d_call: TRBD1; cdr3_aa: CAGKGQGDTEAFF; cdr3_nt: TGTGCCGGGAAGGGACAGGGTGACACTGAAGCTTTCTTT
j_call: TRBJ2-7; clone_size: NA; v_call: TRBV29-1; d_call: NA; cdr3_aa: CSVGGRDGTYEQYF; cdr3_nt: TGCAGCGTTGGTGGCAGGGACGGAACCTACGAGCAGTACTTC
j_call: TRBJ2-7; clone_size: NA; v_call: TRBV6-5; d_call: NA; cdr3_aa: CASSYSTAPHEQYF; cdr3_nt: TGTGCCAGCAGTTACTCGACAGCCCCCCACGAGCAGTACTTC
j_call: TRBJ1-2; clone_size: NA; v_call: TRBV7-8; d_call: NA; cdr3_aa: CASSFLDLIDGYGYTF; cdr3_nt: TGTGCCAGCAGCTTTCTCGACCTTATTGATGGGTATGGCTACACCTTC
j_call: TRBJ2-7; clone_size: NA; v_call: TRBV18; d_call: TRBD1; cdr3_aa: CASSRQGAGFYEQYF; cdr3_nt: TGTGCCAGCTCACGACAGGGGGCTGGCTTCTACGAGCAGTACTTC
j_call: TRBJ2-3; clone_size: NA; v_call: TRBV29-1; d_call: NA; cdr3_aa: CSVEGDSTDTQYF; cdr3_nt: TGCAGCGTTGAAGGTGACTCTACAGATACGCAGTATTTT
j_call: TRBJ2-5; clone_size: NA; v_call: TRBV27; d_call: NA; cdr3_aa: CASSSGVVGAQYF; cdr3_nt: TGTGCCAGCAGTTCTGGCGTCGTTGGCGCCCAGTACTTC
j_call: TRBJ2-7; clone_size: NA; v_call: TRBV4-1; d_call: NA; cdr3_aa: CASSQDQTTMQYF; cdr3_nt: TGCGCCAGCAGCCAAGACCAGACTACGATGCAGTACTTC
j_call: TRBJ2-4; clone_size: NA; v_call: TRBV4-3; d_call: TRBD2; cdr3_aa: CASSQDGSGRAKNIQYF; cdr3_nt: TGCGCCAGCAGCCAAGATGGGAGCGGGAGAGCCAAAAACATTCAGTACTTC
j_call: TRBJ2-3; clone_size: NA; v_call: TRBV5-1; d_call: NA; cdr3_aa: CASSFEGATDTQYF; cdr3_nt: TGCGCCAGCAGCTTTGAGGGTGCGACAGATACGCAGTATTTT
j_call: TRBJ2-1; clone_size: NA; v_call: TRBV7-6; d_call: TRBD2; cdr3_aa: CASSSTSGGYNEQFF; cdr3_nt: TGTGCCAGCAGCTCGACTAGCGGGGGCTACAATGAGCAGTTCTTC